Sequencing of this TCR beta chain was carried out in a study of CD8 T cells in ankylosing spondylitis (dated by TCRdb to the late 2010s). Concerning the study at large: The study profiled T cell receptor beta repertoires in healthy donors and ankylosing spondylitis patients to find disease-linked TCR variants. The full study cohort comprised about 24 ankylosing spondylitis patients and approximately 100 healthy donors. Peripheral blood was sampled, and synovial fluid was also collected from ankylosing spondylitis patients. The research as a whole found: Some motif variants were previously reported in synovial fluid and blood of reactive arthritis patients, suggesting common disease-initiation mechanisms. The disease-linked clones showed a CD8+ phenotype and occurred at relatively low frequencies in peripheral blood. According to the report, matched synovial fluid samples from ankylosing spondylitis patients were significantly enriched for the disease-linked clones. A TCR beta motif made up of eight highly homologous amino acid variants appeared to be characteristic of blood from ankylosing spondylitis patients.

The run used an Illumina HiSeq 2500. Quantitative 5'-RACE with molecular barcodes was used to prepare TCR beta libraries. In the original analysis: A new computational method, built on a probabilistic model of VDJ rearrangement, was used to identify disease-linked TCR variants. In-frame beta chains were kept once TCRdb had trimmed the public reads at Q25 with fastp and called clones with MiXCR. Every distinct CDR3 protein forms one entry, paired with its most common genes and DNA. V and J calls and clone size were set by TCRdb, not the authors. This sample is represented by 350,000 or so distinct CDR3 sequences; around 15% of them were singletons. The top ten constitute roughly 0.99% of the sample. V drops 1 base and J drops 4 bases, leaving 13 bases in between. The CDR3 runs 15 residues from the cysteine to the phenylalanine. The CDR3 DNA has 45 bases and is translated from base 1. CDR1 and CDR2 are drawn from the germline V gene: SGHTA, FQGNSA.

This clonotype was detected many times. The specificity of this receptor is unknown. No much larger clonotype is one base removed from it; base qualities were not supplied. This chain is built from TRBV7-2 and TRBJ2-5, and TRBD2 may be the D gene, going by 5 matching bases. The sequenced sample was blood, either unsorted or a sorted T cell fraction (not recorded which). The clonotype originates from a male donor with ankylosing spondylitis or in good health (not recorded which). Read as DNA, the sequence is TGTGCCAGCAGCTTAGGAACATTCGGAGGAGAGACCCAGTACTTC. Translated, this gives CASSLGTFGGETQYF.